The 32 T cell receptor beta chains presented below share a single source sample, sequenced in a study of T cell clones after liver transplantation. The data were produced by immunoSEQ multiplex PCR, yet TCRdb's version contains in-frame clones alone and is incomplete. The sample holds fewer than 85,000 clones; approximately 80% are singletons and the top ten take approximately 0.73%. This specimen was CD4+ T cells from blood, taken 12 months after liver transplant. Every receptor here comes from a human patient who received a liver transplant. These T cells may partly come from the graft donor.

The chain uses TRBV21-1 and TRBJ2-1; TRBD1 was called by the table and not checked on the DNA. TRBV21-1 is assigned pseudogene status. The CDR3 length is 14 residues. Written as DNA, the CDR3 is TGTGCCCGCTTACAGGGGGCGGCCTGGGATGAGCAGTTCTTC. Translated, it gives CARLQGAAWDEQFF.

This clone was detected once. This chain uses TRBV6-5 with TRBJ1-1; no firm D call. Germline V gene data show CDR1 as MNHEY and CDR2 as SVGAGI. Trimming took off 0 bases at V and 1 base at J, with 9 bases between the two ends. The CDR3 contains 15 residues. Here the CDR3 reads CASSYSFGKNTEAFF. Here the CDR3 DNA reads TGTGCCAGCAGTTACTCGTTCGGGAAGAACACTGAAGCTTTCTTT.

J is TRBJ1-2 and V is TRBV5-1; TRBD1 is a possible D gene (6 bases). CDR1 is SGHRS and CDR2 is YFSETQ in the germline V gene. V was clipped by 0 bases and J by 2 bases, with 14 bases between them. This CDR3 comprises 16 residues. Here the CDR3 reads CASSLGDTGINYGYTF. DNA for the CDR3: TGCGCCAGCAGCTTGGGGGACACAGGGATAAACTATGGCTACACCTTC.

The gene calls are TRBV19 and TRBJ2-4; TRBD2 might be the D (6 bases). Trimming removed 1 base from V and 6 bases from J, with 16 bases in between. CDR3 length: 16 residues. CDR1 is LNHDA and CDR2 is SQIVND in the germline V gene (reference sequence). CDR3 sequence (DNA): TGTGCCAGTAGTATAGTCGGGGCGGGAAGTGGAAACATTCAGTACTTC. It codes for CASSIVGAGSGNIQYF.

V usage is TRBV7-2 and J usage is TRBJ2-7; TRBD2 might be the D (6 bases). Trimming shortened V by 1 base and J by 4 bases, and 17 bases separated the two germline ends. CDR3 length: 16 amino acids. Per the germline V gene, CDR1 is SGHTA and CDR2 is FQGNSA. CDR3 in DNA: TGTGCCAGCAGCTTAGGACCCGAGCGGGCATATTACGAGCAGTACTTC. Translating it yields CASSLGPERAYYEQYF. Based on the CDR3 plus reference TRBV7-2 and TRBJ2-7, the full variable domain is GAGVSQSPSNKVTEKGKDVELRCDPISGHTALYWYRQSLGQGLEFLIYFQGNSAPDKSGLPSDRFSAERTGGSVSTLTIQRTQQEDSAVYLCASSLGPERAYYEQYFGPGTRLTVT.

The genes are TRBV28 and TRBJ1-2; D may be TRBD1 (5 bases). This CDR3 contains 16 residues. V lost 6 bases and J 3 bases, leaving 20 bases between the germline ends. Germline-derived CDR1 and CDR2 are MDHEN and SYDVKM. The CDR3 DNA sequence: TGTGCCAGCAGAATACCCGGGGGGACGGGCTACTATGGCTACACCTTC. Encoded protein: CASRIPGGTGYYGYTF.

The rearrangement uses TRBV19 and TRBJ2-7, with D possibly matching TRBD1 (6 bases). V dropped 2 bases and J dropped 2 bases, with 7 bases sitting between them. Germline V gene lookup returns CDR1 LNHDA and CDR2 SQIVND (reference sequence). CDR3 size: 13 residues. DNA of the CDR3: TGTGCCAGTAGTATACGACAGGCCTACGAGCAGTACTTC. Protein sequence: CASSIRQAYEQYF.

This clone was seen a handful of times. The CDR3 DNA reads as TGTGCCTGGAGTCGTCGACGGGGGAACACTGAAGCTTTCTTT. It specifies CAWSRRRGNTEAFF. This chain uses TRBV30 with TRBJ1-1; D gene ambiguous. V was trimmed by 2 bases and J by 1 base, leaving 11 bases between them. This CDR3 comprises 14 residues. Per the germline V gene, CDR1 is GTSNPN and CDR2 is SVGIG (reference sequence).

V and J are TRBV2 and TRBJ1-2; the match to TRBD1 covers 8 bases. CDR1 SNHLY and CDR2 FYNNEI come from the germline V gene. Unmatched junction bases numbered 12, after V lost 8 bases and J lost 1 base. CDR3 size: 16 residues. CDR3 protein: CASSRRQGAYNYGYTF. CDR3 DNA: TGTGCCAGCTCAAGGAGGCAGGGGGCCTATAACTATGGCTACACCTTC.

The CDR3 loop is CASRVDRSTNEKLFF. CDR3 bases: TGTGCCAGCAGAGTAGACAGATCAACTAATGAAAAACTGTTTTTT. The rearrangement uses TRBV6-1 and TRBJ1-4; tentatively, D is TRBD1 (5 bases). Trimming removed 6 bases at V and 0 bases at J, with 11 bases between. The CDR3 covers 15 residues. Per the germline V gene, CDR1 is MNHNS and CDR2 is SASEGT.

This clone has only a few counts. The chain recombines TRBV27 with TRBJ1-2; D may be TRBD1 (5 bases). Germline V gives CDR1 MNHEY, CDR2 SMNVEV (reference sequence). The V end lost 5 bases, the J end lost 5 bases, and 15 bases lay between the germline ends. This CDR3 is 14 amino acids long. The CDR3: CASSRDGTVYGYTF. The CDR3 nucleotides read TGTGCCAGCAGTCGGGACGGGACGGTGTATGGCTACACCTTC.

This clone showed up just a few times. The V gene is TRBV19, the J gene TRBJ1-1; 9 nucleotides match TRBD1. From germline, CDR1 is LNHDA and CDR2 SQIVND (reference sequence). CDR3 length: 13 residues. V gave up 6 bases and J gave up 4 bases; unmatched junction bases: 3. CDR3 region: CASRGQGGTEAFF. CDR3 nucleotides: TGTGCCAGTAGGGGACAGGGTGGCACTGAAGCTTTCTTT.

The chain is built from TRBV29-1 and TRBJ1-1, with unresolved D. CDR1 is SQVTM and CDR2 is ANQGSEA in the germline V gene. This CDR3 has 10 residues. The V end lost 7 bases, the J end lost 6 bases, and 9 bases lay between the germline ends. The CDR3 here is CSGSDAEAFF. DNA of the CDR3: TGCAGCGGGTCAGACGCTGAAGCTTTCTTT. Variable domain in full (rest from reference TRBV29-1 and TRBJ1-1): SAVISQKPSRDICQRGTSLTIQCQVDSQVTMMFWYRQQPGQSLTLIATANQGSEATYESGFVIDKFPISRPNLTFSTLTVSNMSPEDSSIYLCSGSDAEAFFGQGTRLTVV.

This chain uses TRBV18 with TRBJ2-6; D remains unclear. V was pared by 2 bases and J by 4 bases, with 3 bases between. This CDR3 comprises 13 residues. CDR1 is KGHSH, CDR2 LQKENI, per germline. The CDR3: CASSPTGANVLTF. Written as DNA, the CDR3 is TGTGCCAGCTCACCAACCGGGGCCAACGTCCTGACTTTC.

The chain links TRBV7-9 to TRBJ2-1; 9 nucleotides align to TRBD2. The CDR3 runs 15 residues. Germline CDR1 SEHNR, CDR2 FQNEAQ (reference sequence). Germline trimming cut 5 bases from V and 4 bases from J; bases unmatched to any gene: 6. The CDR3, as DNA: TGTGCCAGCAGCGTGACTAGCGGCCATTACAATGAGCAGTTCTTC. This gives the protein CASSVTSGHYNEQFF.

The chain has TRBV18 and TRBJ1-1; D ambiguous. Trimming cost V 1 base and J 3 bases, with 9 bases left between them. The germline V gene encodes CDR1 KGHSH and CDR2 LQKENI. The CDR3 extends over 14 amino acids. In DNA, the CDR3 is TGTGCCAGCTCACCACAGGGCGGGGACACTGAAGCTTTCTTT. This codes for CASSPQGGDTEAFF.

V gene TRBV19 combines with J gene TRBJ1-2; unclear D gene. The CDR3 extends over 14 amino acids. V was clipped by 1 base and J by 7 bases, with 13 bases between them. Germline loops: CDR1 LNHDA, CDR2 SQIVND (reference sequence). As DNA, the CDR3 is TGTGCCAGTAGTATAGTTCAGGCTGTATCTGGCTACACCTTC. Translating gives CASSIVQAVSGYTF. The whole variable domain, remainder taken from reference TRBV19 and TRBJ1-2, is DGGITQSPKYLFRKEGQNVTLSCEQNLNHDAMYWYRQDPGQGLRLIYYSQIVNDFQKGDIAEGYSVSREKKESFPLTVTSAQKNPTAFYLCASSIVQAVSGYTFGSGTRLTVV.

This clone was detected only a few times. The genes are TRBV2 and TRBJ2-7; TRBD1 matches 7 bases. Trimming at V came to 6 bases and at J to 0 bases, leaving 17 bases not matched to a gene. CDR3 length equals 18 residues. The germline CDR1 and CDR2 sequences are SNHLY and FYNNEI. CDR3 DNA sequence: TGTGCCAGCAGCCCCGATTGGGACAGTCCAGGGGCCTCCTACGAGCAGTACTTC. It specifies CASSPDWDSPGASYEQYF.

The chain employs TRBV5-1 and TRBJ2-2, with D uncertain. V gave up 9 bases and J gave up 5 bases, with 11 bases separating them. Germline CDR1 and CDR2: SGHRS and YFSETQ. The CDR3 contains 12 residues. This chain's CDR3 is CATLLRTGELFF. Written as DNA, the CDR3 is TGCGCCACTCTGCTGCGGACCGGGGAGCTGTTTTTT.

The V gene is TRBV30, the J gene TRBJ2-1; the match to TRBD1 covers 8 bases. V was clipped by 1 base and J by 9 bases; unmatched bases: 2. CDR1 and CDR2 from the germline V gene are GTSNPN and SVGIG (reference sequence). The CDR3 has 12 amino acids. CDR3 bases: TGTGCCTGGAGTGGGACAGGGCGTGAGCAGTTCTTC. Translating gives CAWSGTGREQFF.

CDR3 loop: CASSKGTQDTDTQYF. The CDR3, as DNA: TGTGCCAGCAGCAAAGGGACTCAGGATACAGATACGCAGTATTTT. The V call is TRBV5-4, the J call TRBJ2-3; possibly TRBD2 for D (6 bases). The CDR3 length is 15 residues. V lost 4 bases and J lost 3, with 15 bases in between. The germline V gene encodes CDR1 SGHNT and CDR2 YYREEE (reference sequence).

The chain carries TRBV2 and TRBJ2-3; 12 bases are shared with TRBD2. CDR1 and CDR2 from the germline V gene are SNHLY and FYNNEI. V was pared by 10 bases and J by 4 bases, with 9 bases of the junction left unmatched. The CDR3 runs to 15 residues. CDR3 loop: CATRVTSGSADTQYF. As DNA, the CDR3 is TGTGCCACCCGTGTGACTAGCGGGAGCGCAGATACGCAGTATTTT.

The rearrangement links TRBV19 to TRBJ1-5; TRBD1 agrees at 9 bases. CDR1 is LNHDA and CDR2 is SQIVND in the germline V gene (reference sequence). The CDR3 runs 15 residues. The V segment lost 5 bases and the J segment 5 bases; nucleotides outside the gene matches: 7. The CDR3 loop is CASSYGTGRDQPQHF. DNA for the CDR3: TGTGCCAGTAGTTACGGGACAGGGAGGGATCAGCCCCAGCATTTT.

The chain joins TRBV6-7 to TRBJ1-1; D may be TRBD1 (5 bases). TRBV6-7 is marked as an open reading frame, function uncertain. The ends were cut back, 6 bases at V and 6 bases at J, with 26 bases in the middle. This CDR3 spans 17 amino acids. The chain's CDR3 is CASSVLGQVTPGAEAFF. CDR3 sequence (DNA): TGTGCCAGCAGCGTACTCGGCCAGGTCACGCCGGGGGCTGAAGCTTTCTTT.

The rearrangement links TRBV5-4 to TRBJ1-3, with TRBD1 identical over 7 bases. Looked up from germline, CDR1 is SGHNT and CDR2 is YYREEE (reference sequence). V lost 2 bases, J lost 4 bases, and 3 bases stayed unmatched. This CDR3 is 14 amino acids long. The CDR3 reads CASSFQGVGNTIYF. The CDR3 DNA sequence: TGTGCCAGCAGCTTCCAGGGGGTAGGAAACACCATATATTTT.

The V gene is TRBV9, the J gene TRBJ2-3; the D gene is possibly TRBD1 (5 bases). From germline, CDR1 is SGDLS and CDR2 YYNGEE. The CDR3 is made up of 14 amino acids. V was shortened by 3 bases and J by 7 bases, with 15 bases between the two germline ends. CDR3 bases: TGTGCCAGCAGCGCCCAGGGCAGTCAAAATACGCAGTATTTT. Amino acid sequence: CASSAQGSQNTQYF.

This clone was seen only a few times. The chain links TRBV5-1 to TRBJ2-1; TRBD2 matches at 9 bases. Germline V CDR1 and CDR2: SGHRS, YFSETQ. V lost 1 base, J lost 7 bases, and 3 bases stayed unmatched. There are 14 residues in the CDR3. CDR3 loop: CASSLTAGGNEQFF. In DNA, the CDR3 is TGCGCCAGCAGCTTGACGGCGGGAGGGAATGAGCAGTTCTTC.

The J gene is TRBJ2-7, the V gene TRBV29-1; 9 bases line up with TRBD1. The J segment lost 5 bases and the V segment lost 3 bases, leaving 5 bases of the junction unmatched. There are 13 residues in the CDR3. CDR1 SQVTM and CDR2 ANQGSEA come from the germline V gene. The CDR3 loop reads CSVEGQGVHEQYF. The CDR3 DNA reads TGCAGCGTTGAGGGACAGGGTGTCCACGAGCAGTACTTC.

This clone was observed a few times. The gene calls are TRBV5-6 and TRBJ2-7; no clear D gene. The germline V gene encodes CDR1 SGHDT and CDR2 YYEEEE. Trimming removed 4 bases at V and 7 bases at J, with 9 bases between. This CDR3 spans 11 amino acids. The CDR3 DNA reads TGTGCCAGCAGCGGCCCGAGGGAGCAGTACTTC. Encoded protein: CASSGPREQYF.

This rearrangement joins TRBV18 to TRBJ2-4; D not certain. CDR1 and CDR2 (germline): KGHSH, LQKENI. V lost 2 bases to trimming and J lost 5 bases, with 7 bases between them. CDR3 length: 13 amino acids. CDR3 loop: CASSPNYENIQYF. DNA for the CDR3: TGTGCCAGCTCACCAAACTATGAAAACATTCAGTACTTC.

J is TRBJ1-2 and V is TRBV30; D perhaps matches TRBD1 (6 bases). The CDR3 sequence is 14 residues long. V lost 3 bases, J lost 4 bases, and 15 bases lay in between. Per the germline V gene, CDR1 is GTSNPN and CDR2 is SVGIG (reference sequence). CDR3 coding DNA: TGTGCCTGGAGCCCGCCGGGGGGCCCCTATGGCTACACCTTC. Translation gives CAWSPPGGPYGYTF.

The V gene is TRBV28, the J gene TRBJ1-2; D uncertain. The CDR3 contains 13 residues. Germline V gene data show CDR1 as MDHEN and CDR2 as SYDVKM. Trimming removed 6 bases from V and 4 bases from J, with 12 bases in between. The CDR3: CASRSGQTYGYTF. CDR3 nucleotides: TGTGCCAGCAGGTCCGGGCAGACCTATGGCTACACCTTC.